Included here is one T cell receptor (beta chain) sequence, with context. This record belongs to a study of blood T cell repertoires in COVID-19. Study-level information: Samples of COVID-19 (acute and convalescent) were obtained from the United States, Italy and Spain.

As handled by the study authors: Estimation of nucleated cell counts relied on the amplification of reference gene primers. The protocol was immunoSEQ multiplex PCR, while the TCRdb copy is restricted to in-frame clones and leaves out a portion. V and J calls and clone size are as listed in that table; D and trimming were resolved from the DNA. Among 50,000 to 75,000 clones listed, 79% were seen once. The V gene lost 6 bases and the J gene lost 4 bases, with 7 bases spanning the gap. The CDR3 loop spans 13 amino acids. This rearrangement joins TRBV12-3 or TRBV12-4 to TRBJ2-6; D is perhaps TRBD2 (5 bases). Sequenced: peripheral blood. The TCR comes from a man in his fifties or sixties with acute or convalescent COVID-19. CDR3 sequence reads: CASSPGGANVLTF. The CDR3 bases are TGTGCCAGCAGCCCGGGGGGGGCCAACGTCCTGACTTTC.